This entry describes one T cell receptor beta chain. Only in-frame clones appear in the TCRdb table, and some are missing; sequencing was by immunoSEQ multiplex PCR. This table has 450,000 to 500,000 clones, 79% appearing once. This sample was included in a study of shared clonotypes between healthy human individuals. Material for sequencing was PBMCs. This receptor was taken from a woman aged 40 to 55 in good health. Some clones in this sample may be carry-over from other donors' samples.

The CDR3 region is CASSFSALGTGQETQYF. DNA for the CDR3: TGCGCCAGCAGCTTCTCCGCCCTTGGGACAGGGCAAGAGACCCAGTACTTC. V and J are TRBV5-1 and TRBJ2-5; 9 bases agree with TRBD1. Per the germline V gene, CDR1 is SGHRS and CDR2 is YFSETQ. V lost 2 bases, J lost 2 bases, and 10 bases stayed unmatched. The CDR3 is 17 residues long.